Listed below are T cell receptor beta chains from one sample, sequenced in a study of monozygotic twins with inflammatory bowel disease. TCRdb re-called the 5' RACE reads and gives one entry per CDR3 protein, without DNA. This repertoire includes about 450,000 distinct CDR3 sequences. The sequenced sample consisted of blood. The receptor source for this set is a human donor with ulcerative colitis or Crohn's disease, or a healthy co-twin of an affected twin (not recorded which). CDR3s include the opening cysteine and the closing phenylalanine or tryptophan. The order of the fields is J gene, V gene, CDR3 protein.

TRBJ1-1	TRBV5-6	CASSVILNTEAFF
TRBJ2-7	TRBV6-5	CASQDDYEQYF
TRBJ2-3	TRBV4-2	CASSHLDGSDTQYF
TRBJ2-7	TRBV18	CASSLHTWSAGYEQYF
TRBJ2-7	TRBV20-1	CSARDREQGTFYEQYF
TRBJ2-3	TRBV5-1	CASSLALSGTDTQYF
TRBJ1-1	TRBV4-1	CASRRGSSTEAFF
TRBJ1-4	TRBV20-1	CSAVDRATNEKLFF
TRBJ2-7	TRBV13	CASSLRSWDTSSYEQYF
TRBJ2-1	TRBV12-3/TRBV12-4	CASSLSGGDEQFF
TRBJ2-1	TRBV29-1	CSGGTGREQFF